The present T cell receptor (beta chain) was sequenced within a study of cytomegalovirus exposure and HLA in healthy donors. Study observations and caveats: Most TCR beta V segments were productive about 90% or about 30% of the time in an earlier analysis.

With 60 Vbeta and 13 Jbeta primers, the PCR was carried out. Clones were sequenced by immunoSEQ multiplex PCR, and TCRdb holds only the in-frame ones, with some missing. The profile covers tens of thousands of clones, with 84% appearing a single time and about 20% taken by the ten largest. This clone has just one count. Antigen unknown. Trimming removed 4 bases at V and 3 bases at J, with 16 bases between. This CDR3 region has 15 residues. Germline loops: CDR1 SGHRS, CDR2 YFSETQ. The chain links TRBV5-1 to TRBJ1-1; D unresolved. The specimen sequenced was PBMCs. This sequence originates from a man in his 70s in good health and CMV-seropositive. CDR3 coding DNA: TGCGCCAGCAGCATTGGCGAGGGATGGGACACTGAAGCTTTCTTT. As protein: CASSIGEGWDTEAFF.